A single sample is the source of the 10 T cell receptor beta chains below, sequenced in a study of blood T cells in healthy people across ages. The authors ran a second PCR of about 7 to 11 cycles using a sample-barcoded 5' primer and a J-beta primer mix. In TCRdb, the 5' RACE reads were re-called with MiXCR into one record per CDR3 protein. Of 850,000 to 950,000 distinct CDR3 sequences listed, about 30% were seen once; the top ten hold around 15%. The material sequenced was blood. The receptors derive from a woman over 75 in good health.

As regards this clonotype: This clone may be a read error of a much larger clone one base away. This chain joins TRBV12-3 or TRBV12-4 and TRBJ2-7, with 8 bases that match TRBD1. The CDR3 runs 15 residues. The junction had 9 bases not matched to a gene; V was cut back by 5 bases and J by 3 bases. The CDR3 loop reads CASSLRTGSRYEQYF. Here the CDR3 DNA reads TGTGCCAGCAGTCTGCGGACAGGGTCCCGCTACGAGCAGTACTTC.

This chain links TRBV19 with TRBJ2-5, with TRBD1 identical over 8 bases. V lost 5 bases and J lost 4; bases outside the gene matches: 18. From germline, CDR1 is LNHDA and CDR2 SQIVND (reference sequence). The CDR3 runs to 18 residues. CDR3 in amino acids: CASSRQGKRVGEGETQYF. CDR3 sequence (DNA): TGTGCCAGTAGTCGACAGGGGAAGCGCGTGGGCGAGGGAGAGACCCAGTACTTC.

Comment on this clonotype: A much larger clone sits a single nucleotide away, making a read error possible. The CDR3 DNA follows: TGTGCCAGCAGCCAAGTACGGGGCAATGAGCAGTACTTC. Amino acids: CASSQVRGNEQYF. This chain connects TRBV4-2 to TRBJ2-5, with D possibly being TRBD1 or TRBD2 (5 bases each). This CDR3 comprises 13 residues. Trimming pared 1 base from V and 11 bases from J, leaving 14 bases between. Germline V gene lookup returns CDR1 LGHNA and CDR2 YNFKEQ.

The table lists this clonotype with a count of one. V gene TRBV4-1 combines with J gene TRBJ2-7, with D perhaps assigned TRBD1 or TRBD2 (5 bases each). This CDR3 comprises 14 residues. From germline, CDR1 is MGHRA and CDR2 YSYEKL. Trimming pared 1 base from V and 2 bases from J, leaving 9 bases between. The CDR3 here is CASSQVGVAYEQYF. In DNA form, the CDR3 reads TGCGCCAGCAGCCAAGTGGGGGTGGCCTACGAGCAGTACTTC.

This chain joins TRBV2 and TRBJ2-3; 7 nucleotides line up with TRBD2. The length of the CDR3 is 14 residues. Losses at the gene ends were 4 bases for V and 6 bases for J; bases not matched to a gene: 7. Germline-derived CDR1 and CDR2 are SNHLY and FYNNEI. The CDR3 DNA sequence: TGTGCCAGCAGTGCCGGCGGGGGAGCGGATACGCAGTATTTT. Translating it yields CASSAGGGADTQYF.

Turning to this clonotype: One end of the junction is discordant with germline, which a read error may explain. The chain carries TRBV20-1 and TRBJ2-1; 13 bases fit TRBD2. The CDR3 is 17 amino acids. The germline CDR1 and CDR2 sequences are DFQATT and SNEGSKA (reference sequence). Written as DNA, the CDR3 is TGCAGTGCTAGAGGACTAGCGGGAGGCCACATAAGGGATGAGCAGGTCTTC. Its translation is CSARGLAGGHIRDEQVF.

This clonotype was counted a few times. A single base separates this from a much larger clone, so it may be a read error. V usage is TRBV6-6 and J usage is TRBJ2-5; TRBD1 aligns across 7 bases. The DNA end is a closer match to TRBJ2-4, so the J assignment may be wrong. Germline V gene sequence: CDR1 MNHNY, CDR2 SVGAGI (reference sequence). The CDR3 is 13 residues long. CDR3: CASSHTGEDIQYF. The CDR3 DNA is TGTGCCAGCAGCCACACAGGGGAAGACATTCAGTACTTC.

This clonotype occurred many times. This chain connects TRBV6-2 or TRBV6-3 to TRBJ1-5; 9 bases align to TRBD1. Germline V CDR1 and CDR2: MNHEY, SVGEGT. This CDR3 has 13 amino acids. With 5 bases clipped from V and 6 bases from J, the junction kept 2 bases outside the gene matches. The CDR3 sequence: CASSRQGVQPQHF. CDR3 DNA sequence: TGTGCCAGCAGTCGACAGGGGGTTCAGCCCCAGCATTTT.

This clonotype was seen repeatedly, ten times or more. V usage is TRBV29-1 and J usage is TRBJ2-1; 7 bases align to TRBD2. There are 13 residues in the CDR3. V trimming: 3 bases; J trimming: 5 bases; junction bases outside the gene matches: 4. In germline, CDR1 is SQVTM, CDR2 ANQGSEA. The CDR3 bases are TGCAGCGTTGAGCCCGGGGGGAACAATGAGCAGTTCTTC. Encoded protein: CSVEPGGNNEQFF.

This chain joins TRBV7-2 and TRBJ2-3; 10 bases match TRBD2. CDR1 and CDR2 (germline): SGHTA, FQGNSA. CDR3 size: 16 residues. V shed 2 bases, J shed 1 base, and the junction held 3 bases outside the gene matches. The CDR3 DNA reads TGTGCCAGCAGCTTAATTACTAGCGGGGGCACAGATACGCAGTATTTT. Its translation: CASSLITSGGTDTQYF.